The 23 T cell receptor beta chains below come from one sample, sequenced in a study of blood T cell repertoires in COVID-19 (TCRdb year 2020). The method was the immunoSEQ multiplex PCR assay. TCRdb stores this immuneACCESS table with in-frame sequences only. Part of the clones is absent; in the studies checked, under half of the shortfall reflects unresolved V genes, and no reason is known for the rest. Counted in this sample were approximately 230,000 clones; around nine tenths of them appeared once. Of the sample, 3.5% to 5% is held by the ten largest clones. Sequenced input: PBMCs or T cells enriched from blood (not recorded which). The receptors derive from a woman aged 25 to 45 who had recovered from COVID-19.

The J gene is TRBJ1-1, the V gene TRBV6-5; 8 bases are a match to TRBD1. Germline V gene data show CDR1 as MNHEY and CDR2 as SVGAGI. Unmatched junction bases numbered 12, after V lost 7 bases and J lost 11 bases. CDR3 length: 13 amino acids. The CDR3 DNA reads TGTGCCAGCATCGACAGGGGCTGGGTGGATGCTTTCTTT. Translation: CASIDRGWVDAFF.

V gene TRBV28 combines with J gene TRBJ2-6; 7 nucleotides agree with TRBD1. V trimming: 8 bases; J trimming: 2 bases; junction bases outside the gene matches: 12. Germline V gene lookup returns CDR1 MDHEN and CDR2 SYDVKM. The CDR3 has 17 residues. The CDR3 region is CASANTRGTAGANVLTF. In DNA, the CDR3 is TGTGCCAGCGCAAACACCCGAGGGACAGCTGGGGCCAACGTCCTGACTTTC.

V is TRBV6-5 and J is TRBJ1-1; no firm D call. CDR1 and CDR2 from the germline V gene are MNHEY and SVGAGI. Trimming stripped 6 bases from V and 0 bases from J, with 14 bases between. There are 15 residues in the CDR3. The DNA of the CDR3 is TGTGCCAGCAGCGCCACCTACCGGTTGAACACTGAAGCTTTCTTT. It specifies CASSATYRLNTEAFF.

This chain uses TRBV9 with TRBJ2-1, with a weak D call TRBD1 (5 bases). With 4 bases removed from V and 4 bases from J, the gap between germline ends came to 15 bases. CDR3 length: 15 residues. Germline CDR1 and CDR2: SGDLS and YYNGEE. The CDR3 DNA reads as TGTGCCAGCAGCTACTCACAGGCGGAGTACAATGAGCAGTTCTTC. It yields the protein CASSYSQAEYNEQFF.

Only one count was recorded for this clone. The chain joins TRBV28 to TRBJ2-7; 10 bases are shared with TRBD2. J gave up 4 bases and V 7 bases, and 10 bases lay outside the gene matches. The CDR3 spans 15 residues. Germline values: CDR1 MDHEN, CDR2 SYDVKM. Here the CDR3 DNA reads TGTGCCAGCAATGGTAGCGGGAGGTTCTTGTACGAGCAGTACTTC. Protein sequence: CASNGSGRFLYEQYF.

The chain couples TRBV5-8 to TRBJ2-7; 10 bases fit TRBD1. With V trimmed by 1 base and J by 5 bases, 9 bases remained unmatched. Germline assignment: CDR1 SGHTS and CDR2 YDEGEE. There are 16 residues in the CDR3. CDR3 loop: CASSLLRTGGLHEQYF. The CDR3, as DNA: TGTGCCAGCAGCTTGCTCAGGACAGGGGGTTTGCACGAGCAGTACTTC. Together with reference TRBV5-8 and TRBJ2-7, the CDR3 gives the full variable domain: EAGVTQSPTHLIKTRGQQATLRCSPISGHTSVYWYQQALGLGLQFLLWYDEGEERNRGNFPPRFSGRQFPNYSSELNVNALELEDSALYLCASSLLRTGGLHEQYFGPGTRLTVT.

V and J are TRBV10-1 and TRBJ2-3, with 7 nucleotides matching TRBD2. CDR1 is WNHNN, CDR2 SYGVQD, per germline (reference sequence). V dropped 8 bases and J dropped 0; count of bases not matched to a gene: 14. CDR3 length equals 17 residues. The CDR3 nucleotides read TGCGCCAGCTCGCTTGCGGGTAAACTAGCGAGCACAGATACGCAGTATTTT. Translating it yields CASSLAGKLASTDTQYF.

This clone came up once. V is TRBV30 and J is TRBJ1-1; no definite D call. Trimming cost V 6 bases and J 0 bases, with 8 bases left between them. Per the germline V gene, CDR1 is GTSNPN and CDR2 is SVGIG (reference sequence). This CDR3 spans 12 amino acids. In nucleotides, the CDR3 is TGTGCCTGTTCAGCGCTGAACACTGAAGCTTTCTTT. Protein sequence: CACSALNTEAFF.

V usage is TRBV28 and J usage is TRBJ2-1; TRBD2 might be the D (6 bases). V was pared by 3 bases and J by 3 bases, with 18 bases between. In germline, CDR1 is MDHEN, CDR2 SYDVKM. The length of the CDR3 is 17 residues. In DNA, the CDR3 is TGTGCCAGCAGTTTTTGGGGTGGGGACTCCCTCTACAATGAGCAGTTCTTC. Amino acids: CASSFWGGDSLYNEQFF.

The chain combines TRBV21-1 with TRBJ2-7; the table assigns TRBD1, which was not confirmed against the DNA. TRBV21-1 is listed as a pseudogene. This CDR3 spans 23 amino acids. The CDR3 sequence: CASSKTKSTSGQGTGWSSYEQYF. Written as DNA, the CDR3 is TGTGCCAGCAGCAAGACGAAAAGCACATCGGGACAGGGGACAGGATGGTCCTCCTACGAGCAGTACTTC.

The chain carries TRBV5-1 and TRBJ1-1; possibly TRBD1 for D (6 bases). The length of the CDR3 is 15 residues. With 0 bases removed from V and 3 bases from J, the gap between germline ends came to 12 bases. The germline V gene encodes CDR1 SGHRS and CDR2 YFSETQ. CDR3 region: CASSLAGGRDTEAFF. Written as DNA, the CDR3 is TGCGCCAGCAGCTTGGCCGGGGGGCGGGACACTGAAGCTTTCTTT.

The CDR3 DNA reads as TGTGCCAGCAGTTTATACTCAATTCGGGGCAGGGGGCGCACGAACTATGGCTACACCTTC. Translated, it gives CASSLYSIRGRGRTNYGYTF. This chain uses TRBV28 with TRBJ1-2, with 8 bases identical to TRBD1. CDR3 length equals 20 residues. The V and J ends lost 1 base and 2 bases, in that order; junction bases with no gene match: 18. The germline CDR1 and CDR2 sequences are MDHEN and SYDVKM.

The rearrangement links TRBV7-2 to TRBJ2-7, with D possibly being TRBD2 (6 bases). V was clipped by 5 bases and J by 2 bases, with 19 bases between them. The CDR3 runs to 16 residues. The germline gives CDR1 SGHTA, CDR2 FQGNSA. CDR3 nucleotides: TGTGCCAGCAGCCCAACTCGGGGCCTAGCGACCTACGAGCAGTACTTC. It yields the protein CASSPTRGLATYEQYF.

The chain uses TRBV28 and TRBJ2-7; D is possibly TRBD1 (6 bases). CDR1 is MDHEN, CDR2 SYDVKM, per germline. V lost 5 bases and J lost 0, with 14 bases in between. CDR3 size: 15 residues. CDR3 sequence reads: CASSLDRFVSYEQYF. In DNA form, the CDR3 reads TGTGCCAGCAGTCTAGACAGGTTTGTCTCCTACGAGCAGTACTTC.

CDR3 coding DNA: TGTGCCAGCGGGGACAGTACTAACTATGGCTACACCTTC. The encoded protein is CASGDSTNYGYTF. The genes are TRBV28 and TRBJ1-2; 7 bases are a match to TRBD1. The CDR3 covers 13 residues. V lost 8 bases, J lost 0 bases, and 3 bases stayed unmatched. The germline V gene encodes CDR1 MDHEN and CDR2 SYDVKM.

This clone was seen a single time. The gene calls are TRBV19 and TRBJ1-4; tentatively, D is TRBD1 (5 bases). V lost 7 bases and J lost 2, with 20 bases in between. The germline CDR1 and CDR2 sequences are LNHDA and SQIVND (reference sequence). The CDR3 covers 17 residues. CDR3 in amino acids: CASKRLGLLATNEKLFF. DNA for the CDR3: TGTGCCAGTAAACGATTGGGACTATTAGCCACTAATGAAAAACTGTTTTTT.

This clone was detected once. Within the sample, other DNA sequences also encode this same CDR3. The gene calls are TRBV9 and TRBJ1-5, with a possible D match to TRBD1 (5 bases). V lost 0 bases and J lost 1, with 5 bases in between. The CDR3 consists of 14 residues. Looked up from germline, CDR1 is SGDLS and CDR2 is YYNGEE. The CDR3 here is CASSVGGSNQPQHF. CDR3 coding DNA: TGTGCCAGCAGCGTAGGGGGCAGCAATCAGCCCCAGCATTTT. Looking up the rest from reference TRBV9 and TRBJ1-5 gives the full variable domain: DSGVTQTPKHLITATGQRVTLRCSPRSGDLSVYWYQQSLDQGLQFLIQYYNGEERAKGNILERFSAQQFPDLHSELNLSSLELGDSALYFCASSVGGSNQPQHFGDGTRLSIL.

This chain joins TRBV7-3 and TRBJ2-3; the match to TRBD2 covers 13 bases. This CDR3 is built from 16 residues. Germline CDR1 and CDR2: SGHTA and FQGTGA. The junction had 4 bases not matched to a gene; V was cut back by 5 bases and J by 2 bases. CDR3 bases: TGTGCCAGCAGCACAGGGACTAGCGGGGTCACAGATACGCAGTATTTT. It yields the protein CASSTGTSGVTDTQYF.

The chain uses TRBV7-2 and TRBJ2-1; D perhaps matches TRBD1 (5 bases). V lost 4 bases to trimming and J lost 8 bases, with 15 bases between them. The CDR3 consists of 14 residues. In germline, CDR1 is SGHTA, CDR2 FQGNSA. The DNA for the CDR3 is TGTGCCAGCAGCTCGCAATCCCAAGGGGATGAGCAGTTCTTC. It translates to CASSSQSQGDEQFF.

The chain has TRBV9 and TRBJ2-1, with D possibly TRBD1 on 6 matching bases. This CDR3 comprises 15 residues. The V gene lost 4 bases and the J gene lost 0 bases, with 11 bases spanning the gap. The germline V gene has CDR1 SGDLS and CDR2 YYNGEE. The CDR3 nucleotides read TGTGCCAGCAGCCCAACAGGGACCTCCTACAATGAGCAGTTCTTC. Protein product: CASSPTGTSYNEQFF.

This rearrangement joins TRBV15 to TRBJ1-4; 8 nucleotides match TRBD1. J gave up 8 bases and V 5 bases, and 13 bases lay outside the gene matches. This CDR3 comprises 16 residues. Looked up from germline, CDR1 is LNHNV and CDR2 is YYDKDF (reference sequence). The CDR3 region is CATSGAYQGAGEKLFF. The CDR3 nucleotides read TGTGCCACCAGCGGAGCTTACCAGGGGGCAGGAGAAAAACTGTTTTTT.

The V gene is TRBV11-1, the J gene TRBJ2-1; the D gene is possibly TRBD2 (6 bases). Trimming pared 6 bases from V and 4 bases from J, leaving 19 bases between. The CDR3 length is 16 residues. Per the germline V gene, CDR1 is SGHAT and CDR2 is FQDESV (reference sequence). CDR3 in amino acids: CASRVSWSSAYNEQFF. The DNA for the CDR3 is TGTGCCAGCAGAGTTAGTTGGTCTAGCGCTTACAATGAGCAGTTCTTC.

V usage is TRBV10-3 and J usage is TRBJ1-2; 8 positions agree with TRBD1. Unmatched junction bases numbered 7, after V lost 4 bases and J lost 6 bases. The CDR3 consists of 14 residues. Germline CDR1 reads ENHRY; CDR2 reads SYGVKD. The CDR3 nucleotides read TGTGCCATCAGTGGACAGGGGAGCTCAAATGGCTACACCTTC. Its translation: CAISGQGSSNGYTF.